These 14 T cell receptor beta chains originate from one sample sequenced in a study of T cell responses to AZD1222 COVID-19 vaccine. Produced via immunoSEQ multiplex PCR; TCRdb's table is partial and in-frame only. The table records roughly 150,000 clones, around 90% of them present only once. Specimen: peripheral blood, collected 28 days after the second AZD1222 dose. The receptors were gathered from an adult who received the AZD1222 COVID-19 vaccine.

This clone was observed once. The chain has TRBV27 and TRBJ1-6; 10 bases are a match to TRBD1. The CDR3 runs 17 residues. The V gene's germline CDR1 is MNHEY and CDR2 SMNVEV (reference sequence). The V segment lost 5 bases and the J segment 8 bases; nucleotides outside the gene matches: 12. The CDR3 nucleotides are TGTGCCAGCAGTCTATACCGGGACAGGGGAGGTCATTCACCCCTCCACTTT. This sequence encodes CASSLYRDRGGHSPLHF.

The chain couples TRBV19 to TRBJ1-2; D not certain. The V gene lost 3 bases and the J gene lost 2 bases, with 7 bases spanning the gap. CDR3 length: 13 amino acids. Germline assignment: CDR1 LNHDA and CDR2 SQIVND (reference sequence). This CDR3 is CASSMSQNYGYTF. The CDR3 coding sequence is TGTGCCAGTAGTATGTCTCAGAACTATGGCTACACCTTC.

The genes are TRBV28 and TRBJ1-4; possible D gene TRBD1, 5 bases. Germline V gives CDR1 MDHEN, CDR2 SYDVKM. V was cut by 3 bases and J by 5 bases, with 10 bases left in between. The CDR3 runs 14 residues. For the CDR3, the DNA is TGTGCCAGCAGTTTTACCCAGGGAAATGAAAAACTGTTTTTT. This translates into CASSFTQGNEKLFF.

V and J are TRBV28 and TRBJ1-5; D ambiguous. The germline V gene encodes CDR1 MDHEN and CDR2 SYDVKM. Trimming removed 2 bases from V and 2 bases from J, with 10 bases in between. The CDR3 totals 15 residues. CDR3 sequence reads: CASSLTGSGNQPQHF. The CDR3 DNA follows: TGTGCCAGCAGTTTAACCGGGAGCGGCAATCAGCCCCAGCATTTT.

This clone was seen once. This rearrangement joins TRBV6-1 to TRBJ1-4, with unresolved D. Trimming cost V 3 bases and J 7 bases, with 15 bases left between them. Germline V CDR1 and CDR2: MNHNS, SASEGT. There are 15 residues in the CDR3. In DNA, the CDR3 is TGTGCCAGCAGTGATTCGTCCCTGGGCCGTGAAAAACTGTTTTTT. This encodes CASSDSSLGREKLFF.

Details on this clone: The same CDR3 can be traced to other DNA sequences in this sample. J is TRBJ1-1 and V is TRBV5-1; D is unresolved. CDR1 is SGHRS, CDR2 YFSETQ, per germline. Trimming left V 0 bases short and J 0 bases short, with 9 bases between. The CDR3 is made up of 15 amino acids. The CDR3 DNA sequence: TGCGCCAGCAGCTTGGAAACCGTAATGAACACTGAAGCTTTCTTT. Translating it yields CASSLETVMNTEAFF.

CDR3: CARSSGAAKNIQYF. The CDR3 bases are TGTGCCCGGTCCTCAGGAGCAGCCAAAAACATTCAGTACTTC. The chain combines TRBV30 with TRBJ2-4; D is ambiguous. The CDR3 is made up of 14 amino acids. Germline V gene lookup returns CDR1 GTSNPN and CDR2 SVGIG (reference sequence). V lost 8 bases, J lost 0 bases, and 14 bases lay in between.

The genes are TRBV6-5 and TRBJ1-5, with D uncertain. Trimming removed 5 bases at V and 6 bases at J, with 14 bases between. CDR3 length: 14 residues. The V gene's germline CDR1 is MNHEY and CDR2 SVGAGI. The CDR3 region has the DNA TGTGCCAGCAGTCTACCAGGAGTCGGTCAGCCCCAGCATTTT. Protein product: CASSLPGVGQPQHF.

This chain joins TRBV6-5 and TRBJ2-7, with 7 bases fitting TRBD1. From germline, CDR1 is MNHEY and CDR2 SVGAGI. CDR3 length: 13 amino acids. V trimming: 4 bases; J trimming: 6 bases; junction bases outside the gene matches: 6. CDR3 DNA: TGTGCCAGCAGTTTCGCAGGGGGAATCGAGCAGTACTTC. This gives the protein CASSFAGGIEQYF.

The genes are TRBV7-2 and TRBJ1-6, with a tentative D call TRBD1 (5 bases). V shed 2 bases and J shed 10 bases, with 18 bases lying between them. This CDR3 is built from 16 residues. The V gene's germline CDR1 is SGHTA and CDR2 FQGNSA. The CDR3 reads CASSLLVQAGRSPLHF. CDR3 DNA sequence: TGTGCCAGCAGCTTATTGGTTCAGGCAGGGCGATCACCCCTCCACTTT.

CDR3 amino acids: CAWSVRGGSVFGGNTIYF. DNA of the CDR3: TGTGCCTGGAGTGTACGGGGGGGCTCAGTGTTCGGTGGAAACACCATATATTTT. J is TRBJ1-3 and V is TRBV30; TRBD1 might be the D (6 bases). Deletions cut 0 bases from V and 3 bases from J, with 21 bases between. The germline V gene has CDR1 GTSNPN and CDR2 SVGIG (reference sequence). CDR3 length equals 18 residues.

The rearrangement uses TRBV3-1 (or the pseudogene TRBV3-2) and TRBJ1-4; D remains unclear. V was pared by 4 bases and J by 4 bases, with 22 bases between. The CDR3 contains 18 residues. From germline, CDR1 is LGHDT and CDR2 YNNKEL (reference sequence). CDR3 nucleotide sequence: TGTGCCAGCAGCCGCGGGCGGTTCGTGGGTAACATTAATGAAAAACTGTTTTTT. It specifies CASSRGRFVGNINEKLFF.

The CDR3 region has the DNA TGTGCCGGGGACGTCGGGAGGGAAAAACTGTTTTTT. It translates to CAGDVGREKLFF. The chain employs TRBV30 and TRBJ1-4, with D possibly TRBD1 on 5 matching bases. This CDR3 contains 12 residues. Germline values: CDR1 GTSNPN, CDR2 SVGIG (reference sequence). The V end was cut by 8 bases, the J end by 8 bases, with 15 bases between.

This clone was observed once. The rearrangement uses TRBV7-2 and TRBJ1-3; D ambiguous. The V end lost 1 base, the J end lost 0 bases, and 7 bases lay between the germline ends. The CDR3 is 15 residues long. CDR1 is SGHTA and CDR2 is FQGNSA in the germline V gene. The CDR3 DNA is TGTGCCAGCAGCTTAGTCCGTAGCTCTGGAAACACCATATATTTT. Translated, it gives CASSLVRSSGNTIYF.